The 11 T cell receptor beta chains below all came from one sample that was sequenced in a study of blood T cell repertoires in COVID-19. Profiled with immunoSEQ multiplex PCR; TCRdb holds only in-frame clones, not every one. This sample has some 60,000 clones; roughly 86% occur once, and the top ten carry over 0.8%. The sequencing sample was made of peripheral blood. The receptors were sampled from a man in his 70s with acute or convalescent COVID-19.

The rearrangement uses TRBV7-7 and TRBJ2-5, with TRBD1 identical over 10 bases. In germline, CDR1 is SSHAT, CDR2 FNYEAQ (reference sequence). With V trimmed by 5 bases and J by 5 bases, 8 bases remained unmatched. The length of the CDR3 is 15 residues. For the CDR3, the DNA is TGTGCCAGCAGCCAACGGACAGGGGGGCAGGAGACCCAGTACTTC. Translation: CASSQRTGGQETQYF.

The genes are TRBV10-3 and TRBJ1-2; 10 nucleotides match TRBD1. The CDR3 is made up of 16 amino acids. V shed 6 bases and J 1 base; nucleotides not matched to a gene: 8. Germline V gene sequence: CDR1 ENHRY, CDR2 SYGVKD. The CDR3 is CAISPGQGKHNYGYTF. The DNA of the CDR3 is TGTGCCATCAGCCCGGGACAGGGGAAGCATAACTATGGCTACACCTTC.

The chain has TRBV19 and TRBJ1-2, with 12 bases matching TRBD1. With V trimmed by 3 bases and J by 5 bases, 13 bases remained unmatched. In germline, CDR1 is LNHDA, CDR2 SQIVND (reference sequence). The CDR3 is 18 amino acids. The CDR3 DNA sequence: TGTGCCAGTAGTATCACGTTCGGGGGACAGGGGGCTCTTTATGGCTACACCTTC. Its translation: CASSITFGGQGALYGYTF.

V is TRBV7-2 and J is TRBJ2-1; D remains unclear. Per germline, CDR1 SGHTA and CDR2 FQGNSA. The CDR3 loop spans 15 amino acids. V was shortened by 5 bases and J by 0 bases, with 11 bases between the two germline ends. The CDR3 spells CASSRAPSSYNEQFF. In DNA form, the CDR3 reads TGTGCCAGCAGCAGAGCGCCGAGCTCCTACAATGAGCAGTTCTTC.

This rearrangement joins TRBV29-1 to TRBJ1-2, with D perhaps matching TRBD1 (6 bases). The CDR3 contains 12 residues. Germline loops: CDR1 SQVTM, CDR2 ANQGSEA. V lost 6 bases to trimming and J lost 8 bases, with 16 bases between them. CDR3 residues: CSVNRDGGGYTF. As DNA, the CDR3 is TGCAGCGTCAACAGGGATGGTGGGGGCTACACCTTC. The variable domain in full, completed from reference TRBV29-1 and TRBJ1-2, reads SAVISQKPSRDICQRGTSLTIQCQVDSQVTMMFWYRQQPGQSLTLIATANQGSEATYESGFVIDKFPISRPNLTFSTLTVSNMSPEDSSIYLCSVNRDGGGYTFGSGTRLTVV.

This chain connects TRBV6-5 to TRBJ2-7; tentative D call: TRBD1 (5 bases). This CDR3 has 12 amino acids. CDR1 MNHEY and CDR2 SVGAGI come from the germline V gene. The V end lost 6 bases, the J end lost 6 bases, and 12 bases lay between the germline ends. The CDR3 spells CASRSGLGEQYF. In DNA form, the CDR3 reads TGTGCCAGCAGATCAGGGCTGGGCGAGCAGTACTTC.

The chain joins TRBV19 to TRBJ2-1; TRBD2 matches at 16 bases. The CDR3 sequence is 19 residues long. In germline, CDR1 is LNHDA, CDR2 SQIVND (reference sequence). J was trimmed by 5 bases and V by 0 bases; bases with no gene match: 7. The CDR3 DNA sequence: TGTGCCAGTAGTATAGACGCGGGACTAGCGGGGGGGCCCGACAATGAGCAGTTCTTC. Protein product: CASSIDAGLAGGPDNEQFF.

The chain recombines TRBV5-8 with TRBJ1-2, with D possibly being TRBD1 (5 bases). The CDR3 covers 14 residues. V lost 6 bases to trimming and J lost 8 bases, with 20 bases between them. CDR1 is SGHTS and CDR2 is YDEGEE in the germline V gene. CDR3 sequence: CASTVGAGVRGYTF. Here the CDR3 DNA reads TGTGCCAGCACCGTGGGTGCGGGGGTTAGAGGCTACACCTTC.

V gene TRBV20-1 combines with J gene TRBJ1-1, with D possibly TRBD1 on 6 matching bases. V was cut by 3 bases and J by 3 bases, with 14 bases left in between. This CDR3 spans 14 amino acids. In germline, CDR1 is DFQATT, CDR2 SNEGSKA (reference sequence). In nucleotides, the CDR3 is TGCAGTGCTAGTCGCGACAGGTCCCACACTGAAGCTTTCTTT. Translation: CSASRDRSHTEAFF.

The V call is TRBV5-1, the J call TRBJ2-7; D possibly corresponds to TRBD2 (6 bases). The CDR3 sequence is 16 residues long. The germline V and J ends were trimmed by 0 bases and 5 bases, with 18 bases remaining between them. In germline, CDR1 is SGHRS, CDR2 YFSETQ. The CDR3 sequence is CASSLGVAGPLNEQYF. CDR3 nucleotide sequence: TGCGCCAGCAGCTTGGGGGTGGCGGGACCGTTAAACGAGCAGTACTTC. The variable domain in full, with the rest retrieved from reference TRBV5-1 and TRBJ2-7, is KAGVTQTPRYLIKTRGQQVTLSCSPISGHRSVSWYQQTPGQGLQFLFEYFSETQRNKGNFPGRFSGRQFSNSRSEMNVSTLELGDSALYLCASSLGVAGPLNEQYFGPGTRLTVT.

The chain carries TRBV2 and TRBJ2-1, with 8 bases lining up with TRBD2. J was trimmed by 7 bases and V by 7 bases; bases with no gene match: 12. The CDR3 totals 15 residues. From germline, CDR1 is SNHLY and CDR2 FYNNEI. CDR3 sequence: CASNTPGLVGNEQFF. The CDR3 DNA reads TGTGCCAGCAACACACCGGGACTAGTGGGTAATGAGCAGTTCTTC. Full variable domain (missing parts from reference TRBV2 and TRBJ2-1): EPEVTQTPSHQVTQMGQEVILRCVPISNHLYFYWYRQILGQKVEFLVSFYNNEISEKSEIFDDQFSVERPDGSNFTLKIRSTKLEDSAMYFCASNTPGLVGNEQFFGPGTRLTVL.